The clone carrying this TCR beta chain has a single count. Antigen unknown. The record originates from a study of cytomegalovirus exposure and HLA in healthy donors. Study observations and caveats: As was reported, the HLA-A and HLA-B alleles of most subjects were accurately predicted from TCR beta sequences.

In the PCR, 60 Vbeta and 13 Jbeta primers were used. Sequencing was performed with immunoSEQ multiplex PCR; in TCRdb, only in-frame clones are kept and a portion is missing. This table holds some 160,000 clones, 79% found once. The origin of this receptor is a middle-aged woman in good health and CMV-seronegative. Specimen: PBMCs.

The CDR3 loop reads CASSNGMLTEAFF. The DNA of the CDR3 is TGTGCCAGCAGCAACGGGATGCTGACTGAAGCTTTCTTT. The rearrangement uses TRBV9 and TRBJ1-1, with no clear D. Germline assignment: CDR1 SGDLS and CDR2 YYNGEE. This CDR3 contains 13 residues. Trimming took 4 bases from V and 5 from J, leaving 12 bases between them.